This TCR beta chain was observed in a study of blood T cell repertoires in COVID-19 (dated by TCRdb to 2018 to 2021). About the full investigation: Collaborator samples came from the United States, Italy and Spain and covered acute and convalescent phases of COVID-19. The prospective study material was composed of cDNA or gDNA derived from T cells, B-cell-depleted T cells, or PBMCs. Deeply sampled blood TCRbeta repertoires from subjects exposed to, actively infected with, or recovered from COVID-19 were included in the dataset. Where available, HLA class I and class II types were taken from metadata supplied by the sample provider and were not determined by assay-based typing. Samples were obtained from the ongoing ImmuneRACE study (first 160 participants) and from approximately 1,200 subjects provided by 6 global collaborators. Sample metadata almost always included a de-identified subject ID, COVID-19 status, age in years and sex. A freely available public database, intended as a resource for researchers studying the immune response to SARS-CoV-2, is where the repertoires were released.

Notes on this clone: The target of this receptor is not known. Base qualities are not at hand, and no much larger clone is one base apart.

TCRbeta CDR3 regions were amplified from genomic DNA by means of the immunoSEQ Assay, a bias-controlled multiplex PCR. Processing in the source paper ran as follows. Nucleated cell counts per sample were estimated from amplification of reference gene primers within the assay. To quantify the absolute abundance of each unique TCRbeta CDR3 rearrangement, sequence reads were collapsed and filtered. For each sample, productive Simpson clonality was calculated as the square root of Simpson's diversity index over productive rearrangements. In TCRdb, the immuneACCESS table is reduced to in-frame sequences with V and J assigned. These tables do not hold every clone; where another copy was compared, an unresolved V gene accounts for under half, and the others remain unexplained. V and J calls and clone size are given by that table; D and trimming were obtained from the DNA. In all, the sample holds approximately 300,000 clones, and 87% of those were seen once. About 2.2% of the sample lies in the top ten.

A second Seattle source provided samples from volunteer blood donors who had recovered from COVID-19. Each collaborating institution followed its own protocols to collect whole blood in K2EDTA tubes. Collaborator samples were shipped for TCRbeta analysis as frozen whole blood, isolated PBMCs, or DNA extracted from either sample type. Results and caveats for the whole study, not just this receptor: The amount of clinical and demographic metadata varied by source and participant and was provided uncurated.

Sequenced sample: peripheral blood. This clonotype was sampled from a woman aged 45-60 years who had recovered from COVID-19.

The nucleotide sequence reads TGTGCCAGCAGCTCGACCTCGACAGGGCAGGCTGAAGCTTTCTTT. This yields the protein CASSSTSTGQAEAFF. The V and J genes are TRBV7-8 and TRBJ1-1; TRBD1 aligns with 7 central bases. Per the germline V gene, SGHVS is the CDR1 and FQNEAQ is the CDR2. The junction shows trimming of 4 bases on V and 6 bases on J, and the gene matches do not reach 11 bases of it. Taken from cysteine to phenylalanine, the CDR3 has 15 residues. Solely the CDR3 DNA is kept, with 45 bases framed from the first base.